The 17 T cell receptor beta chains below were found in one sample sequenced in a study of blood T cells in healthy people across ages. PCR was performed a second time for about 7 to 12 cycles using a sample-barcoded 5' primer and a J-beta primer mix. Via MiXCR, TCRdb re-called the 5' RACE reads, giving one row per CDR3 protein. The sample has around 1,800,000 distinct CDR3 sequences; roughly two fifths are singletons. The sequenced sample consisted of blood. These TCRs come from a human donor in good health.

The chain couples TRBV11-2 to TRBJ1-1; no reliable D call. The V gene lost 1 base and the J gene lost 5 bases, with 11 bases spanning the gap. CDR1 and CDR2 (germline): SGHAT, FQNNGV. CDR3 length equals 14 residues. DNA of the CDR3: TGTGCCAGCAGCTTAGCCGACATTAGGACTGAAGCTTTCTTT. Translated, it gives CASSLADIRTEAFF.

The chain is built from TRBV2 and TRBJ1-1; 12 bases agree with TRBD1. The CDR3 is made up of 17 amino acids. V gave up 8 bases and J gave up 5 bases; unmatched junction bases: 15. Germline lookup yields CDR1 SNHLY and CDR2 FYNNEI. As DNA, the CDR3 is TGTGCCAGCTTGGGGACAGGGGGCCATTTAGTCCAAACTGAAGCTTTCTTT. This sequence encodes CASLGTGGHLVQTEAFF.

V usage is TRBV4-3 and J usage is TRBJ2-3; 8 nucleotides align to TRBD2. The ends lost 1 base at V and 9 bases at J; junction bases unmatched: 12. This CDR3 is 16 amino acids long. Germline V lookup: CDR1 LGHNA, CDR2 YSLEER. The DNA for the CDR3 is TGCGCCAGCAGCCAAGGAACGGGGGGGAGGATAGGGACGCAGTATTTT. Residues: CASSQGTGGRIGTQYF.

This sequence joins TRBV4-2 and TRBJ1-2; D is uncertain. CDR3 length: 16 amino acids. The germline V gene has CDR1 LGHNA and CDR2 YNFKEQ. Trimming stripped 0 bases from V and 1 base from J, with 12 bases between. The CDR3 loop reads CASSQDSGHDNYGYTF. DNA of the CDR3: TGTGCCAGCAGCCAAGATAGCGGGCATGATAACTATGGCTACACCTTC.

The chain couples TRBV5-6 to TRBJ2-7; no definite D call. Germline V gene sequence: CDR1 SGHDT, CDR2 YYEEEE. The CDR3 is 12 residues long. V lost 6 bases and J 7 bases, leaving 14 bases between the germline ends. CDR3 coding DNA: TGTGCCAGCACTTCGCTTTTCGGAGAGCAGTACTTC. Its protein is CASTSLFGEQYF.

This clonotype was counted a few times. The CDR3 is CASSPKGRRSGEEPDTQYF. CDR3 in DNA: TGTGCCAGCAGTCCTAAGGGGAGGAGGAGCGGGGAGGAGCCAGATACGCAGTATTTT. V gene TRBV6-4 combines with J gene TRBJ2-3; the match to TRBD2 covers 7 bases. The CDR3 loop spans 19 amino acids. V shed 5 bases and J 4 bases; nucleotides not matched to a gene: 21. Germline V lookup: CDR1 MRHNA, CDR2 SNTAGT.

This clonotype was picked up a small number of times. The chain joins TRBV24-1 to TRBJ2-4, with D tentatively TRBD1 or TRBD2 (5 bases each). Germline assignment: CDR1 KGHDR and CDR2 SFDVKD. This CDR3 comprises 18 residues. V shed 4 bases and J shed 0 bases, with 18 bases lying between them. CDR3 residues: CATSDPERGALAKNIQYF. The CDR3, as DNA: TGTGCCACCAGTGACCCGGAAAGGGGAGCTCTAGCCAAAAACATTCAGTACTTC.

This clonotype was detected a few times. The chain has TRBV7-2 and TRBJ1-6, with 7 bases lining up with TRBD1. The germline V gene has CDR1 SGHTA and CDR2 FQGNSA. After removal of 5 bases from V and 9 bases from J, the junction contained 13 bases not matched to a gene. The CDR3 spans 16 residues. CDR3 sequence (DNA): TGTGCCAGCAGCCCCGAAGGCAGCCCAGGGGGTTCACCCCTCCACTTT. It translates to CASSPEGSPGGSPLHF.

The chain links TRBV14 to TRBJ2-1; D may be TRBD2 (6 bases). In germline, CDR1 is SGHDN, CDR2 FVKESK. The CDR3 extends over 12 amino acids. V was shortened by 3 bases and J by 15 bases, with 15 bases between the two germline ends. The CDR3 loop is CASSHGEASLFF. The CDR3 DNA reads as TGTGCCAGCAGCCATGGGGAGGCCTCCCTGTTCTTC.

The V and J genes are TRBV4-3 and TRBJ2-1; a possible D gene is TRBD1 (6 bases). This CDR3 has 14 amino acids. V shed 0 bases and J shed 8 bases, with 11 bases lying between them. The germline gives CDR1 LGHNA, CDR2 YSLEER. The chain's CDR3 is CASSQEAGAHEQFF. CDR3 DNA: TGCGCCAGCAGCCAAGAAGCAGGGGCCCATGAGCAGTTCTTC.

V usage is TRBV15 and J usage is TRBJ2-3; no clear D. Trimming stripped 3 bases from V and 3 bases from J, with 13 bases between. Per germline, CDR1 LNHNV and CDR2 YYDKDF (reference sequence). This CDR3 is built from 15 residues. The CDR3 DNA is TGTGCCACCAGCAGTCGCACTCGAAGAACAGATACGCAGTATTTT. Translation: CATSSRTRRTDTQYF.

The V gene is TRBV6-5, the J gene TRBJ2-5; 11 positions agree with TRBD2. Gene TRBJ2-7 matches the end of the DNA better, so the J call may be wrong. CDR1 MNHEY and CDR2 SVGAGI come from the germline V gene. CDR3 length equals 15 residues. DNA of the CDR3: TGTGCCAGCAGTTATCGGACTAGCGGGTACTACGAGCAGTACTTC. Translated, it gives CASSYRTSGYYEQYF.

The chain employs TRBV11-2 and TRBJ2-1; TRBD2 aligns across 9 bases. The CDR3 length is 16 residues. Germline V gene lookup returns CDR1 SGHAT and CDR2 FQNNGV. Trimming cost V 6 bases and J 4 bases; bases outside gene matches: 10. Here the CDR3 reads CASRVVGGGDYNEQFF. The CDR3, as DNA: TGTGCCAGCAGAGTGGTAGGCGGGGGGGATTACAATGAGCAGTTCTTC. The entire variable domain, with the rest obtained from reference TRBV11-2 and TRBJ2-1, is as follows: EAGVAQSPRYKIIEKRQSVAFWCNPISGHATLYWYQQILGQGPKLLIQFQNNGVVDDSQLPKDRFSAERLKGVDSTLKIQPAKLEDSAVYLCASRVVGGGDYNEQFFGPGTRLTVL.

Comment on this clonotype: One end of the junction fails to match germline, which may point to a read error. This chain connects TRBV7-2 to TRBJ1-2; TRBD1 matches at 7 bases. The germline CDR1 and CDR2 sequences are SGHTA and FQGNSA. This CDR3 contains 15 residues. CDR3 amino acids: CASSLTTGDYYDYTF. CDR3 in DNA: TGTGCCAGCAGCTTAACTACAGGGGATTACTATGACTACACCTTC. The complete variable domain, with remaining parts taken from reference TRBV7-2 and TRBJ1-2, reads GAGVSQSPSNKVTEKGKDVELRCDPISGHTALYWYRQSLGQGLEFLIYFQGNSAPDKSGLPSDRFSAERTGGSVSTLTIQRTQQEDSAVYLCASSLTTGDYYDYTFGSGTRLTVV.

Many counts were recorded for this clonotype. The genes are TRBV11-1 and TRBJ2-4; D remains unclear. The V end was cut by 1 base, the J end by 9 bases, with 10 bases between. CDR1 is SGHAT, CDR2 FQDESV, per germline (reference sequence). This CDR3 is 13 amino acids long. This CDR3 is CASSLGSMGIQYF. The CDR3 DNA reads TGTGCCAGCAGCTTAGGGAGTATGGGCATTCAGTACTTC.

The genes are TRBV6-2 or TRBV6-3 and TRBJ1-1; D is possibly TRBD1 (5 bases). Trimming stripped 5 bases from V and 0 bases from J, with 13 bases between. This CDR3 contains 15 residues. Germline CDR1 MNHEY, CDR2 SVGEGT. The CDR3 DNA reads TGTGCCAGCAGTCGGCCGACAGTTATGAACACTGAAGCTTTCTTT. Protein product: CASSRPTVMNTEAFF.

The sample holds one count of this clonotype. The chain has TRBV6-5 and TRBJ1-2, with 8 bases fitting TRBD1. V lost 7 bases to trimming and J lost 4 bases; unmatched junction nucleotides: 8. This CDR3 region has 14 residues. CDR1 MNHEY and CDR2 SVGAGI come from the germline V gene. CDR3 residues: CASTQTGAGYGYTF. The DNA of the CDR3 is TGTGCCAGCACCCAGACAGGGGCTGGCTATGGCTACACCTTC.